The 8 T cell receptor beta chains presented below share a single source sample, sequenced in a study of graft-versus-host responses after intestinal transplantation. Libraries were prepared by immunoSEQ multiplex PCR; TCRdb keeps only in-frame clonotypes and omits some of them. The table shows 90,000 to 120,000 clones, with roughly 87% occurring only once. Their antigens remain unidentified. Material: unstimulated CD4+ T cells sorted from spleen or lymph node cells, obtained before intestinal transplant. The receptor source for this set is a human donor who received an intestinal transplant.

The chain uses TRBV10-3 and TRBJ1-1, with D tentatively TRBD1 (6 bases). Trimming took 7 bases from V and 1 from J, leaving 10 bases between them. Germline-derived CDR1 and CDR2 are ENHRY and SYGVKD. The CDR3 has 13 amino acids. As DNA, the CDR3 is TGTGCCATCAAAGGGACATGGAACACTGAAGCTTTCTTT. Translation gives CAIKGTWNTEAFF.

The chain's CDR3 is CASSPFWGAREKLFF. CDR3 coding DNA: TGTGCCAGCAGCCCCTTTTGGGGGGCTCGGGAAAAACTGTTTTTT. This chain connects TRBV7-2 to TRBJ1-4; D perhaps matches TRBD1 (6 bases). V was shortened by 5 bases and J by 8 bases, with 18 bases between the two germline ends. The germline CDR1 and CDR2 sequences are SGHTA and FQGNSA. The CDR3 is made up of 15 amino acids. Full variable domain (remainder filled in from reference TRBV7-2 and TRBJ1-4): GAGVSQSPSNKVTEKGKDVELRCDPISGHTALYWYRQSLGQGLEFLIYFQGNSAPDKSGLPSDRFSAERTGGSVSTLTIQRTQQEDSAVYLCASSPFWGAREKLFFGSGTQLSVL.

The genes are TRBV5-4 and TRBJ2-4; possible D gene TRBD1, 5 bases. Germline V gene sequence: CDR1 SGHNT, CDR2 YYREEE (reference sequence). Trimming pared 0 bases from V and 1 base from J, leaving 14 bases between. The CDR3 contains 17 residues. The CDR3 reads CASSLGGSRLAKNIQYF. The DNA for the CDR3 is TGTGCCAGCAGCTTGGGGGGCAGTCGGTTGGCCAAAAACATTCAGTACTTC.

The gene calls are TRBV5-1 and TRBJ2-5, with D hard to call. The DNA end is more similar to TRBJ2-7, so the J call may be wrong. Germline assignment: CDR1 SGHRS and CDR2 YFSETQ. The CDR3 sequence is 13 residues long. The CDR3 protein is CASSLDRSYEQYF. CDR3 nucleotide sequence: TGCGCCAGCAGCTTGGACAGATCCTACGAGCAGTACTTC.

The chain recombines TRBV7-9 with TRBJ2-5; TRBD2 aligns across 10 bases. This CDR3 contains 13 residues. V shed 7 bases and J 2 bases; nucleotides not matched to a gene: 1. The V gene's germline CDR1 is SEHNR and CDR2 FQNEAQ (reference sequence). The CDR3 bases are TGTGCCAGCACACTAGCGGGACAAGAGACCCAGTACTTC. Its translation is CASTLAGQETQYF.

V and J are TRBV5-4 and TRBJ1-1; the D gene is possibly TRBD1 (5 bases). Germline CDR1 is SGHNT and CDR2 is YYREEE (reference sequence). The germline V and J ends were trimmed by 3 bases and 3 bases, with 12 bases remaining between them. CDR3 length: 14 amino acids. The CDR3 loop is CASSSQGVDTEAFF. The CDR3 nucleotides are TGTGCCAGCAGCTCGCAGGGAGTTGACACTGAAGCTTTCTTT.

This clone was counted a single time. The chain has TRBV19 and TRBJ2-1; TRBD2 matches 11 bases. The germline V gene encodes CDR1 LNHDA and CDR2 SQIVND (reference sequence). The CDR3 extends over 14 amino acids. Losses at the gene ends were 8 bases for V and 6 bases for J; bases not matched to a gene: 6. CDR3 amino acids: CASVAGGTANEQFF. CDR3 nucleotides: TGTGCCAGTGTAGCGGGAGGGACCGCCAATGAGCAGTTCTTC.

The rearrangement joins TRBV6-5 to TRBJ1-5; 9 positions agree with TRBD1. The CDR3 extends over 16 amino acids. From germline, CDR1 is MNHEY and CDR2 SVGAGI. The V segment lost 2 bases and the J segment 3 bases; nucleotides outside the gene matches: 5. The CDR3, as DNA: TGTGCCAGCAGTTACCCCGGGACAGGGTTCAATCAGCCCCAGCATTTT. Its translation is CASSYPGTGFNQPQHF.